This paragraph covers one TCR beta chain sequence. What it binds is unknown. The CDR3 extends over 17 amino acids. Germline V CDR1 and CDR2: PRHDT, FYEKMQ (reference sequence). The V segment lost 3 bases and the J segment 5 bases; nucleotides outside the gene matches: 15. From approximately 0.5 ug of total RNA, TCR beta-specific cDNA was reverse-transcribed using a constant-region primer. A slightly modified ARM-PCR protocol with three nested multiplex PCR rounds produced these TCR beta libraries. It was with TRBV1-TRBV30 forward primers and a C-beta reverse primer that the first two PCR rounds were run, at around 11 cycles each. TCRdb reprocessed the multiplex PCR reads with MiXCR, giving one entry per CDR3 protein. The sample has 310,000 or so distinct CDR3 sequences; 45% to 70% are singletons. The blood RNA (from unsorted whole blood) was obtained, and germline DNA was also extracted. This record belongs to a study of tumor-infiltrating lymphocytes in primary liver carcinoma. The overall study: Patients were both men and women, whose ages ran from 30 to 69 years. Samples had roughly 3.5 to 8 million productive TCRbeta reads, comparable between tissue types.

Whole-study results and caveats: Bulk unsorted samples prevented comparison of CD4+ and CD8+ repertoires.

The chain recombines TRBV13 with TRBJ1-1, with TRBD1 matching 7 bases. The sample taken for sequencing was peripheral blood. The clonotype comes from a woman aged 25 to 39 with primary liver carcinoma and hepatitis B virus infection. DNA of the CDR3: TGTGCCAGCAGCTTCGCTAGGACAGGTTGGGGAGGGACTGAAGCTTTCTTT. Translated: CASSFARTGWGGTEAFF.